The 2 T cell receptor beta chains reported below all come from one sample, sequenced in a study of T cells in localized non-small cell lung cancer. Some clones are missing from TCRdb's copy, which holds only in-frame ones; the method was immunoSEQ multiplex PCR. The table lists about 800 clones, 20% to 25% of them singletons. The starting material was normal lung tissue next to the tumor, obtained before any cancer treatment. Every receptor here comes from an older female donor with stage I lung adenocarcinoma.

The rearrangement uses TRBV19 and TRBJ2-1, with 11 nucleotides matching TRBD2. This CDR3 has 16 residues. The germline V gene has CDR1 LNHDA and CDR2 SQIVND (reference sequence). Trimming at V came to 1 base and at J to 4 bases, leaving 3 bases not matched to a gene. CDR3 residues: CASSIVTSGVYNEQFF. CDR3 sequence (DNA): TGTGCCAGTAGTATAGTGACTAGCGGGGTTTACAATGAGCAGTTCTTC.

J is TRBJ2-6 and V is TRBV19, with D possibly being TRBD1 or TRBD2 (5 bases each). Looked up from germline, CDR1 is LNHDA and CDR2 is SQIVND (reference sequence). The CDR3 sequence is 16 residues long. V lost 9 bases, J lost 0 bases, and 15 bases lay in between. CDR3 amino acids: CASSGATRSGANVLTF. The CDR3 DNA reads TGTGCCAGCTCCGGGGCCACCCGCTCTGGGGCCAACGTCCTGACTTTC.